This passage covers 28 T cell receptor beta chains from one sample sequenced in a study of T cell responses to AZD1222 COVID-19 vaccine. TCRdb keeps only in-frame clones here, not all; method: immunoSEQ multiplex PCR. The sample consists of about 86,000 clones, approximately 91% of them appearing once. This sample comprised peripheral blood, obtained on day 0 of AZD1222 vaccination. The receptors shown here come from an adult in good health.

The CDR3 loop is CASSFLGTGGLNTEAFF. In DNA, the CDR3 is TGTGCCAGCAGTTTTTTGGGGACAGGGGGCTTGAACACTGAAGCTTTCTTT. V gene TRBV27 combines with J gene TRBJ1-1; TRBD1 aligns across 12 bases. Germline trimming cut 3 bases from V and 0 bases from J; bases unmatched to any gene: 5. The CDR3 runs to 17 residues. Germline V gene sequence: CDR1 MNHEY, CDR2 SMNVEV (reference sequence).

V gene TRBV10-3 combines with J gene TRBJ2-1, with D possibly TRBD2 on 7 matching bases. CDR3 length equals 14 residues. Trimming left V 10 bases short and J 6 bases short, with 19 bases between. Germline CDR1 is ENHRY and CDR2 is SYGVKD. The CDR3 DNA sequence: TGTGCCACCCGGGGGGCGGGAGCAGGCAATGAGCAGTTCTTC. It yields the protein CATRGAGAGNEQFF.

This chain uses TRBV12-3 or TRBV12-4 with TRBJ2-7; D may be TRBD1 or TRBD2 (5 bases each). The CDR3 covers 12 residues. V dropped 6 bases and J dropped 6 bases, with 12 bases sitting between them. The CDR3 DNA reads TGTGCCAGCAGACCTGGGGACGGCGAGCAGTACTTC. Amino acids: CASRPGDGEQYF.

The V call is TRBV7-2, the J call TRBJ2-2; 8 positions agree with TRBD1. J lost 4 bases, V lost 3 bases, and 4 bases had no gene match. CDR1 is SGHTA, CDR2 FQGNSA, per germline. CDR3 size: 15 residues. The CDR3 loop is CASSFDRGGTGELFF. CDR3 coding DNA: TGTGCCAGCAGCTTTGACAGGGGCGGCACCGGGGAGCTGTTTTTT.

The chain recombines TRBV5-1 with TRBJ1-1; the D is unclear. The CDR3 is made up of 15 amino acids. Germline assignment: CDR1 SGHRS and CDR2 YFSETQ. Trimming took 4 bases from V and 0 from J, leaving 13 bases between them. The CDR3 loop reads CASSPGRFMNTEAFF. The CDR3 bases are TGCGCCAGCAGCCCAGGTCGGTTCATGAACACTGAAGCTTTCTTT.

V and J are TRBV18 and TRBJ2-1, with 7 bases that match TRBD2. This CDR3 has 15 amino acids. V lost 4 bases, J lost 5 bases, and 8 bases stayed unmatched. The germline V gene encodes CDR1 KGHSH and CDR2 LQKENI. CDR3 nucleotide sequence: TGTGCCAGCTCACTTCTCCGGGACTATAACAATGAGCAGTTCTTC. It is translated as CASSLLRDYNNEQFF. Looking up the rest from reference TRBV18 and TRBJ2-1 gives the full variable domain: NAGVMQNPRHLVRRRGQEARLRCSPMKGHSHVYWYRQLPEEGLKFMVYLQKENIIDESGMPKERFSAEFPKEGPSILRIQQVVRGDSAAYFCASSLLRDYNNEQFFGPGTRLTVL.

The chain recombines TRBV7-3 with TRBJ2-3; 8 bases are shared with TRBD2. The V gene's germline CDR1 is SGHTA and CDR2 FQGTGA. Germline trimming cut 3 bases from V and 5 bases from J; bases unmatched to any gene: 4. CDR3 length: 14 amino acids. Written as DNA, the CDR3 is TGTGCCAGCAGCTTGAGCGGGAGTCAAGATACGCAGTATTTT. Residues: CASSLSGSQDTQYF.

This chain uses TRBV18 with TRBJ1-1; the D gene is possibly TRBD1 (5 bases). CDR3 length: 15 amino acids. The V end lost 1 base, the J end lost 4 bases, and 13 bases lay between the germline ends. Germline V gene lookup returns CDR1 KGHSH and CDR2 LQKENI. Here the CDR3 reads CASSPRLDTGTEAFF. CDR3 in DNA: TGTGCCAGCTCACCACGTTTAGATACAGGCACTGAAGCTTTCTTT.

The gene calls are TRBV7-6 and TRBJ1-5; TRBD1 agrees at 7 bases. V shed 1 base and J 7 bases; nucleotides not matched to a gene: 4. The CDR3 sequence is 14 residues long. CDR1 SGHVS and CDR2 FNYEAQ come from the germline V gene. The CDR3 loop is CASSLGQGWQPQHF. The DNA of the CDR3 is TGTGCCAGCAGCTTAGGACAGGGTTGGCAGCCCCAGCATTTT.

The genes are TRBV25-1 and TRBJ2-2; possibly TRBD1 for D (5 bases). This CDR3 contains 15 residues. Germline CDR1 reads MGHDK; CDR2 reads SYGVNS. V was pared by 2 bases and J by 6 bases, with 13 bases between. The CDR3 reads CASSETGRPSGELFF. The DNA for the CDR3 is TGTGCCAGCAGTGAAACAGGACGACCGTCCGGGGAGCTGTTTTTT.

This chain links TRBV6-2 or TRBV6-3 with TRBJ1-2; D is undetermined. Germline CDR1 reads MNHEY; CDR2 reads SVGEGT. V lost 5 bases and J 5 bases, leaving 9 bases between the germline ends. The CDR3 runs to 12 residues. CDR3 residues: CASSATEYGYTF. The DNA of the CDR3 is TGTGCCAGCAGTGCGACGGAGTATGGCTACACCTTC.

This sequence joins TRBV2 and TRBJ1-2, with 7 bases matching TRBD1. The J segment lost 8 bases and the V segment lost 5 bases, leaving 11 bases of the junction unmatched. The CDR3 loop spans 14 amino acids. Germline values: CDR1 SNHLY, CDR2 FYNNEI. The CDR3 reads CASSSGQSRSGYTF. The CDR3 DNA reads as TGTGCCAGCAGTTCGGGACAGTCTAGGTCCGGCTACACCTTC. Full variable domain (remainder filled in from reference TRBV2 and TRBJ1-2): EPEVTQTPSHQVTQMGQEVILRCVPISNHLYFYWYRQILGQKVEFLVSFYNNEISEKSEIFDDQFSVERPDGSNFTLKIRSTKLEDSAMYFCASSSGQSRSGYTFGSGTRLTVV.

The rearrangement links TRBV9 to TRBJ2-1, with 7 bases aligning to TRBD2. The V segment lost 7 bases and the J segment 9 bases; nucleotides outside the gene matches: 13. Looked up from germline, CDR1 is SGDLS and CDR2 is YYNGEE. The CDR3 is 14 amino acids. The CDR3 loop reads CASGPGAGVLEQFF. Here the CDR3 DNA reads TGTGCCAGCGGGCCCGGGGCGGGAGTACTTGAGCAGTTCTTC.

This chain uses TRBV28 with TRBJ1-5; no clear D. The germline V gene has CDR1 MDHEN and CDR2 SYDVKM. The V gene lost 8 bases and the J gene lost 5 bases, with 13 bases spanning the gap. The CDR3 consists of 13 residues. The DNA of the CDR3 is TGTGCCAGCGAAAAAACGGAATATCAGCCCCAGCATTTT. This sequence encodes CASEKTEYQPQHF.

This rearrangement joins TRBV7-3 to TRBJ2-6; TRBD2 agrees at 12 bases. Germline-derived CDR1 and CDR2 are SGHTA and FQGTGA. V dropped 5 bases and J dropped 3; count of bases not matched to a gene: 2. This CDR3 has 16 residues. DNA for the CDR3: TGTGCCAGCAGCCTGACTAGCGGGAGTGGGGCCAACGTCCTGACTTTC. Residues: CASSLTSGSGANVLTF. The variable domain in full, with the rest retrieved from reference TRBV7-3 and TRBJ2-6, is GAGVSQTPSNKVTEKGKYVELRCDPISGHTALYWYRQSLGQGPEFLIYFQGTGAADDSGLPNDRFFAVRPEGSVSTLKIQRTERGDSAVYLCASSLTSGSGANVLTFGAGSRLTVL.

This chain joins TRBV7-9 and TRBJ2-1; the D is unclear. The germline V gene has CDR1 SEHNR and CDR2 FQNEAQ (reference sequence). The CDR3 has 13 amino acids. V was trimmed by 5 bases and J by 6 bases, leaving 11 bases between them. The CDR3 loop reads CASSPESSNEQFF. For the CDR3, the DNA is TGTGCCAGCAGCCCCGAATCGAGCAATGAGCAGTTCTTC.

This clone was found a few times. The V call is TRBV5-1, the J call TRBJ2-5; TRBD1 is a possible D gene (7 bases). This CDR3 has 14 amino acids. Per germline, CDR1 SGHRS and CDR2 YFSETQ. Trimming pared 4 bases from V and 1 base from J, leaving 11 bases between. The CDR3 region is CASSPQGGQETQYF. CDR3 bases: TGCGCCAGCAGCCCCCAGGGGGGCCAAGAGACCCAGTACTTC.

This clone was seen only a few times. CDR3 DNA: TGTGCCAGCAGACCACAGGGGAATGAGCAGTTCTTC. This encodes CASRPQGNEQFF. The chain carries TRBV12-3 or TRBV12-4 and TRBJ2-1, with 7 bases identical to TRBD1. The CDR3 covers 12 residues. The trim removed 6 bases at V and 7 bases at J, leaving 3 bases unmatched.

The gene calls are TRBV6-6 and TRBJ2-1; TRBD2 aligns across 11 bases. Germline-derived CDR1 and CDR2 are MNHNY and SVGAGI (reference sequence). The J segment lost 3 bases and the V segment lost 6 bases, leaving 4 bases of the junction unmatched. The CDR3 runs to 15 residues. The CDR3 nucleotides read TGTGCCAGCAGACCGGGACTAGCGGTCTACAATGAGCAGTTCTTC. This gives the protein CASRPGLAVYNEQFF.

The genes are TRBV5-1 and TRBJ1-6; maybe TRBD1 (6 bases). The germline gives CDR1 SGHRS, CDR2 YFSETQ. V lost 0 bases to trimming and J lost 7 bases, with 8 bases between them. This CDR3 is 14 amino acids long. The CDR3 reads CASSLGQDNSPLHF. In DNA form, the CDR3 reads TGCGCCAGCAGCTTGGGACAGGACAATTCACCCCTCCACTTT.

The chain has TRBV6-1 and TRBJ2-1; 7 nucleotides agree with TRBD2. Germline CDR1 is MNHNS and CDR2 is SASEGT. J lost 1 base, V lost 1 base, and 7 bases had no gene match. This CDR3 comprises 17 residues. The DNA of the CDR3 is TGTGCCAGCAGTGAAGGGCTCGGGAGGTTTTCCTACAATGAGCAGTTCTTC. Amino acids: CASSEGLGRFSYNEQFF.

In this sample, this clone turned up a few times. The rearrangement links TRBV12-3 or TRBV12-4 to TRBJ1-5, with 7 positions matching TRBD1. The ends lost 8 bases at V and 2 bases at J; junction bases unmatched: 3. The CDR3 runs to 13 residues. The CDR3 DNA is TGTGCCAGCCGGACAGGCGGCAATCAGCCCCAGCATTTT. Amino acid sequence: CASRTGGNQPQHF.

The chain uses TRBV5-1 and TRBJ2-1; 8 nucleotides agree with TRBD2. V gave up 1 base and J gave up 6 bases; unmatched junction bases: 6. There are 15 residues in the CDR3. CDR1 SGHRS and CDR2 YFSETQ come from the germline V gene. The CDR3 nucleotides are TGCGCCAGCAGCTTGCAACTAGCGGTATTCAATGAGCAGTTCTTC. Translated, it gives CASSLQLAVFNEQFF.

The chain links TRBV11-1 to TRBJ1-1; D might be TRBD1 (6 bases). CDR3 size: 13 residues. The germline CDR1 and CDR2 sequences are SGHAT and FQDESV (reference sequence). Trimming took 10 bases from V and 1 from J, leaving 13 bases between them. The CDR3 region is CATEGDSNTEAFF. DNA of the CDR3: TGTGCCACCGAGGGGGATTCGAACACTGAAGCTTTCTTT.

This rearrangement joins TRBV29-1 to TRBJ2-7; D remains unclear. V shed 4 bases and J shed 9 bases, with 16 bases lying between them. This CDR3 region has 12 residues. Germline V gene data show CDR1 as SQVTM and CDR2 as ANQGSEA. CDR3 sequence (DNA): TGCAGCGTTGTAGTTGTAAGCTTCGGGCAGTACTTC. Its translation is CSVVVVSFGQYF.

Here the CDR3 DNA reads TGTGCCATCAGTGTTGGGACAGGGGGCGAAGGACTGTTTTTT. It encodes CAISVGTGGEGLFF. The V gene is TRBV10-3, the J gene TRBJ1-4; 12 nucleotides align to TRBD1. With 4 bases clipped from V and 13 bases from J, the junction kept 7 bases outside the gene matches. This CDR3 comprises 14 residues. The germline CDR1 and CDR2 sequences are ENHRY and SYGVKD.

Written as DNA, the CDR3 is TGCGCCAGCAGCCAAGGGGCGCAGGGGCTCTCTGGAAACACCATATATTTT. Translation: CASSQGAQGLSGNTIYF. V usage is TRBV4-3 and J usage is TRBJ1-3; TRBD1 might be the D (6 bases). Trimming removed 1 base from V and 0 bases from J, with 13 bases in between. The CDR3 has 17 residues. The germline CDR1 and CDR2 sequences are LGHNA and YSLEER.

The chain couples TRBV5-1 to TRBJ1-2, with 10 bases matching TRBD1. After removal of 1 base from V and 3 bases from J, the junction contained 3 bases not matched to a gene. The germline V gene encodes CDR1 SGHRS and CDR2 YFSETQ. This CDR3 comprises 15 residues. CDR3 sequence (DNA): TGCGCCAGCAGCTTGTACGGACAGGGGGACTATGGCTACACCTTC. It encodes CASSLYGQGDYGYTF.